This T cell receptor (beta chain) came from a study of blood T cell repertoires in COVID-19. Measured with immunoSEQ multiplex PCR; TCRdb has only the in-frame clones, and not every one. The table includes roughly 260,000 clones, around 90% detected once. This CDR3 region has 13 residues. The germline gives CDR1 LNHNV, CDR2 YYDKDF (reference sequence). V was trimmed by 1 base and J by 8 bases, leaving 10 bases between them. The source of this sequence is a young woman who had recovered from COVID-19. This rearrangement joins TRBV15 to TRBJ2-3, with D perhaps matching TRBD1 (6 bases). Sequencing used PBMCs or T cells enriched from blood (not recorded which). The CDR3 spells CATSRGEGGTQYF. In DNA, the CDR3 is TGTGCCACCAGCAGAGGGGAAGGGGGTACGCAGTATTTT.